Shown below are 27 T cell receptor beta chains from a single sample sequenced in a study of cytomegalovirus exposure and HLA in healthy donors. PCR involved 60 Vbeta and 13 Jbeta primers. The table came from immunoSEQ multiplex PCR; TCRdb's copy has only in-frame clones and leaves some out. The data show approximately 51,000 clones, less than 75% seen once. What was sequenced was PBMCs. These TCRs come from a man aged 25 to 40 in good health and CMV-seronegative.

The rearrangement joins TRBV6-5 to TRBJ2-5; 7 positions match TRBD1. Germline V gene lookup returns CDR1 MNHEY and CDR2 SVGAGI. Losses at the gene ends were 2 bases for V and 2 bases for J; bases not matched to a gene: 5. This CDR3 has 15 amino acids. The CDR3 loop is CASSYRTGEQETQYF. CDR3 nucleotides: TGTGCCAGCAGTTACCGGACAGGCGAACAAGAGACCCAGTACTTC.

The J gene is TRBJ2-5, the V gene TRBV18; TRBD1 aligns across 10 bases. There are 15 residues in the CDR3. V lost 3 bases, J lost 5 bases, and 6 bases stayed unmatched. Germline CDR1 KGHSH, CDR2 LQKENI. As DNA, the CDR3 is TGTGCCAGCTCACCGGAGACAGGGGGCCAGGAGACCCAGTACTTC. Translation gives CASSPETGGQETQYF.

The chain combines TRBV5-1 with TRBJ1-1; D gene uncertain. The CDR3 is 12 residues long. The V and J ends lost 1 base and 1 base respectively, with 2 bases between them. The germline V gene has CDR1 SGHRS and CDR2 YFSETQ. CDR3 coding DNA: TGCGCCAGCAGCTTGCAGAACACTGAAGCTTTCTTT. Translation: CASSLQNTEAFF. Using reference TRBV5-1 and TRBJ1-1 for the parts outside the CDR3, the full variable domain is KAGVTQTPRYLIKTRGQQVTLSCSPISGHRSVSWYQQTPGQGLQFLFEYFSETQRNKGNFPGRFSGRQFSNSRSEMNVSTLELGDSALYLCASSLQNTEAFFGQGTRLTVV.

The CDR3 loop is CASKEGNQPQHF. CDR3 DNA: TGTGCCAGCAAGGAGGGGAATCAGCCCCAGCATTTT. The chain recombines TRBV2 with TRBJ1-5; the D gene is possibly TRBD1 (5 bases). Germline CDR1 is SNHLY and CDR2 is FYNNEI. V was trimmed by 7 bases and J by 4 bases, leaving 8 bases between them. CDR3 length: 12 residues.

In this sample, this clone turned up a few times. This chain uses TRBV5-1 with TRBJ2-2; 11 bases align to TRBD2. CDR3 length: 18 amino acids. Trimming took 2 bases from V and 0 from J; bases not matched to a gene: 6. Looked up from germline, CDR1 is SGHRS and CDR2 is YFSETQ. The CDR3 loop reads CASSFGLAGYSNTGELFF. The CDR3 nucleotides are TGCGCCAGCAGCTTCGGACTAGCGGGCTACTCGAACACCGGGGAGCTGTTTTTT.

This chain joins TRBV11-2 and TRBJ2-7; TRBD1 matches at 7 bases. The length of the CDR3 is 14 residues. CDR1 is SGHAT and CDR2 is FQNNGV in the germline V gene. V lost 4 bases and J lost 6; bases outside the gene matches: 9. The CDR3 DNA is TGTGCCAGCAGCTATGGGACAGCGGCCCGCGAGCAGTACTTC. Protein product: CASSYGTAAREQYF.

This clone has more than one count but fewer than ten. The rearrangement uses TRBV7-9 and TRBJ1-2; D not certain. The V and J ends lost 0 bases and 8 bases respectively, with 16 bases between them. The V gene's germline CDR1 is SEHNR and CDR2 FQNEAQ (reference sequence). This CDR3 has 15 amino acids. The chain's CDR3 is CASSLAAATPEGYTF. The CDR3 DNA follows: TGTGCCAGCAGCTTAGCTGCGGCCACCCCAGAGGGCTACACCTTC.

DNA for the CDR3: TGCGCCAGCAGCACCGGACTAGCGGGACCTACCTACAATGAGCAGTTCTTC. Translating gives CASSTGLAGPTYNEQFF. The chain uses TRBV5-1 and TRBJ2-1; TRBD2 aligns across 12 bases. Per germline, CDR1 SGHRS and CDR2 YFSETQ. V trimming: 4 bases; J trimming: 2 bases; junction bases outside the gene matches: 7. The CDR3 is 17 amino acids.

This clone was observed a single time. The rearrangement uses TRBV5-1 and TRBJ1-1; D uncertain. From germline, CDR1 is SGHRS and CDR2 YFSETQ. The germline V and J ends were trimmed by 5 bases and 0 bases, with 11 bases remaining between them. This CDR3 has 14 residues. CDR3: CASRSPLLNTEAFF. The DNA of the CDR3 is TGCGCCAGCAGAAGCCCTCTATTGAACACTGAAGCTTTCTTT.

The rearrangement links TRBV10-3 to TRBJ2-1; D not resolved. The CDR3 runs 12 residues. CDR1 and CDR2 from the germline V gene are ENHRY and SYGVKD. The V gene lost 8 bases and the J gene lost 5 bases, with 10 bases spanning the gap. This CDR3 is CAIETEDNEQFF. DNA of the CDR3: TGTGCCATCGAAACAGAAGACAATGAGCAGTTCTTC.

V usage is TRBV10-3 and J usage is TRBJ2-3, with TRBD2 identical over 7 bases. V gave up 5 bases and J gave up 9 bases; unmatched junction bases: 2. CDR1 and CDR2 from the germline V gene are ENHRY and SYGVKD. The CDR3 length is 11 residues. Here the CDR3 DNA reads TGTGCCATCAGTACCGGGGGGACGCAGTATTTT. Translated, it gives CAISTGGTQYF.

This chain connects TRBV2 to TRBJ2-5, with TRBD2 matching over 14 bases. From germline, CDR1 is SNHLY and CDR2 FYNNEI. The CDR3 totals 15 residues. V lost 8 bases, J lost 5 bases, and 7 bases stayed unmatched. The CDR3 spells CASATSGRAGETQYF. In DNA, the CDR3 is TGTGCCAGCGCGACTAGCGGGAGGGCCGGGGAGACCCAGTACTTC.

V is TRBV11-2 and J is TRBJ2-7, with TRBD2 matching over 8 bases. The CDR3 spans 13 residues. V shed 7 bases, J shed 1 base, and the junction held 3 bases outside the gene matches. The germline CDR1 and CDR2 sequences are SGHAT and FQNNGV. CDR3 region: CASTSGYSYEQYF. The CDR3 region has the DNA TGTGCCAGCACTAGCGGGTATTCCTACGAGCAGTACTTC. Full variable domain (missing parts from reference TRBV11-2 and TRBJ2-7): EAGVAQSPRYKIIEKRQSVAFWCNPISGHATLYWYQQILGQGPKLLIQFQNNGVVDDSQLPKDRFSAERLKGVDSTLKIQPAKLEDSAVYLCASTSGYSYEQYFGPGTRLTVT.

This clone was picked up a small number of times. CDR3 DNA sequence: TGCAGCGGGAGAACAGGAGCTGGAAACACCATATATTTT. Protein product: CSGRTGAGNTIYF. This chain links TRBV29-1 with TRBJ1-3; the D gene is possibly TRBD1 (5 bases). V was pared by 7 bases and J by 2 bases, with 12 bases between. The germline V gene encodes CDR1 SQVTM and CDR2 ANQGSEA. The CDR3 covers 13 residues.

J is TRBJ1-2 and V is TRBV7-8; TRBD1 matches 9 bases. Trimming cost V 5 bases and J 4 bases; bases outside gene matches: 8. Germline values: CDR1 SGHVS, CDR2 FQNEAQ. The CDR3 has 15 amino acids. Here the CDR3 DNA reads TGTGCCAGCAGCGCTAGACAGGGGGTAGGCTATGGCTACACCTTC. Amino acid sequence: CASSARQGVGYGYTF. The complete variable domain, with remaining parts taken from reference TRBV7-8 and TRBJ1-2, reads GAGVSQSPRYKVAKRGQDVALRCDPISGHVSLFWYQQALGQGPEFLTYFQNEAQLDKSGLPSDRFFAERPEGSVSTLKIQRTQQEDSAVYLCASSARQGVGYGYTFGSGTRLTVV.

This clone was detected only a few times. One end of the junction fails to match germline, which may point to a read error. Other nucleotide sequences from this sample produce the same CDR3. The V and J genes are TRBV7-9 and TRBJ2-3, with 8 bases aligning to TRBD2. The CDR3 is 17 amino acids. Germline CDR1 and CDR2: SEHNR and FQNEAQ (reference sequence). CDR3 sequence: CASSLMFSGDSTDTQYF. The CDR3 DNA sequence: TGTGCCAGTAGCTTAATGTTTAGCGGGGATAGCACAGATACGCAGTATTTT.

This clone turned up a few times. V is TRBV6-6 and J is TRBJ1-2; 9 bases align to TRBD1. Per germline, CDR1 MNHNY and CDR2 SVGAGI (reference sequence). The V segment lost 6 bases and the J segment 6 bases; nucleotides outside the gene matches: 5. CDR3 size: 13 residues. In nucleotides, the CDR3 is TGTGCCAGCAGCGACAGGGGGGAGGATGGCTACACCTTC. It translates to CASSDRGEDGYTF.

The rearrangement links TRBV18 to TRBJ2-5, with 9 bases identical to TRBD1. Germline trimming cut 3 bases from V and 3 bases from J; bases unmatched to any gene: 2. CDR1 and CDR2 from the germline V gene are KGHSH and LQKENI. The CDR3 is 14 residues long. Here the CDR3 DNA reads TGTGCCAGCTCACCGGGACAGGGAAAAGAGACCCAGTACTTC. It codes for CASSPGQGKETQYF.

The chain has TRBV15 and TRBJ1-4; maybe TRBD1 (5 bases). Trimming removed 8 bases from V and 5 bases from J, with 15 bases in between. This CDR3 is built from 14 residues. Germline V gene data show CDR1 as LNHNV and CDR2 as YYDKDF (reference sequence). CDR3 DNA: TGTGCCACCGGTCGGGGGATGGTGAATGAAAAACTGTTTTTT. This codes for CATGRGMVNEKLFF. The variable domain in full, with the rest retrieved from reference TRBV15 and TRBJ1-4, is DAMVIQNPRYQVTQFGKPVTLSCSQTLNHNVMYWYQQKSSQAPKLLFHYYDKDFNNEADTPDNFQSRRPNTSFCFLDIRSPGLGDTAMYLCATGRGMVNEKLFFGSGTQLSVL.

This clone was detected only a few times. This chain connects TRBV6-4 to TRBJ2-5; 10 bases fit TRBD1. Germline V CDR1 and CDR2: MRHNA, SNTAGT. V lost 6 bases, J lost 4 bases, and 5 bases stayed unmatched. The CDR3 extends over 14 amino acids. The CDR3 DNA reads TGTGCCAGCAGCGGGACAGGGGACGCAGAGACCCAGTACTTC. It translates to CASSGTGDAETQYF.

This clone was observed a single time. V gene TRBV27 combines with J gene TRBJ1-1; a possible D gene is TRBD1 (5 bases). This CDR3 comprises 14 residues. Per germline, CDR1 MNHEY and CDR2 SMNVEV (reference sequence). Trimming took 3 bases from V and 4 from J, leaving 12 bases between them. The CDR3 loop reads CASSFVGGSTEAFF. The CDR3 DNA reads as TGTGCCAGCAGTTTTGTGGGGGGGAGCACTGAAGCTTTCTTT.

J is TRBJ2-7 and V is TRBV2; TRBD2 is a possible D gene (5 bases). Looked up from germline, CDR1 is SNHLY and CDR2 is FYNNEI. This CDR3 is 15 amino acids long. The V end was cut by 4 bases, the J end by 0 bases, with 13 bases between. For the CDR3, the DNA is TGTGCCAGCAGTGTTGAGGGTACTAGCTCCTACGAGCAGTACTTC. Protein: CASSVEGTSSYEQYF.

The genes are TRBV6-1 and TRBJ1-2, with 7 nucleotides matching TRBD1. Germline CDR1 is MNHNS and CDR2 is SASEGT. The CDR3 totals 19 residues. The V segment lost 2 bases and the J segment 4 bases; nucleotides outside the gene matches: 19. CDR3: CASSEILSWSGGSSYGYTF. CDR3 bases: TGTGCCAGCAGTGAAATCTTGAGCTGGTCAGGGGGTTCTAGCTATGGCTACACCTTC.

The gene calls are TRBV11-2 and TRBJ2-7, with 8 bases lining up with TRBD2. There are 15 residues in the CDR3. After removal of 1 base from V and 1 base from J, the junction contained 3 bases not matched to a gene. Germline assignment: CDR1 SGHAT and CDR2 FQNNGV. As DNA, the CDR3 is TGTGCCAGCAGCTTAGTACTAGCGGCTTCCTACGAGCAGTACTTC. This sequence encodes CASSLVLAASYEQYF.

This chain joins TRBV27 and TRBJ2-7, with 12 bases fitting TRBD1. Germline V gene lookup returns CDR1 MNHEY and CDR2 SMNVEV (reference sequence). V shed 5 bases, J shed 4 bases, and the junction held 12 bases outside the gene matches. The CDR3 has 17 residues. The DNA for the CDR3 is TGTGCCAGCAGTCTAACCCTGGGGGGACAGGGGGCGTACGAGCAGTACTTC. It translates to CASSLTLGGQGAYEQYF.

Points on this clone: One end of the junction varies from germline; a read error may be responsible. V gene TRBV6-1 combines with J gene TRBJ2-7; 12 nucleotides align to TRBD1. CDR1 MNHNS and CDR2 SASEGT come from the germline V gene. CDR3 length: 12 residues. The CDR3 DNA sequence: TGTGCCACAGATACGGGACAGGGGGCACTCCACTTC. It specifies CATDTGQGALHF.

CDR3 protein: CASSVGQGVGQPQHF. The CDR3 bases are TGTGCCAGTAGCGTGGGACAGGGAGTCGGGCAGCCCCAGCATTTT. The chain employs TRBV19 and TRBJ1-5; TRBD1 agrees at 9 bases. This CDR3 has 15 residues. Germline CDR1 LNHDA, CDR2 SQIVND (reference sequence). V trimming: 6 bases; J trimming: 7 bases; junction bases outside the gene matches: 10.